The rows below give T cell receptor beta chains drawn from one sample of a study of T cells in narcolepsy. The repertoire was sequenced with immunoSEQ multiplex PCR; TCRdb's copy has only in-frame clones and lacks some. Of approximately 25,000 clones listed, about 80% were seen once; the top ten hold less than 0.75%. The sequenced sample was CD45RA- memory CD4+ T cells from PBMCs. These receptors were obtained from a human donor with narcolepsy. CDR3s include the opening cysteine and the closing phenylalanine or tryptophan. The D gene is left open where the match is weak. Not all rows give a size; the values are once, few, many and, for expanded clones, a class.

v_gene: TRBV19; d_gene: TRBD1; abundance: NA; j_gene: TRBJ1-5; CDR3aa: CASRTGQGAWNQPQHF; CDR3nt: TGTGCCAGTAGAACGGGACAGGGGGCTTGGAATCAGCCCCAGCATTTT
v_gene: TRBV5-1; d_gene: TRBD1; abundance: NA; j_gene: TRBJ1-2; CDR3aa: CASSYFGQGDYGYTF; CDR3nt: TGCGCCAGCAGCTACTTTGGACAGGGAGACTATGGCTACACCTTC
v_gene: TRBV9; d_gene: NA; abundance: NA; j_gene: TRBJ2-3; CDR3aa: CASAPMGVADTQYF; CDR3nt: TGTGCCAGCGCACCGATGGGGGTGGCAGATACGCAGTATTTT
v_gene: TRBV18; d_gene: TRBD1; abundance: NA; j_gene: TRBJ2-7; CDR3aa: CASSVDRGGSYEQYF; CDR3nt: TGTGCCAGCTCAGTGGACAGGGGGGGATCCTACGAGCAGTACTTC
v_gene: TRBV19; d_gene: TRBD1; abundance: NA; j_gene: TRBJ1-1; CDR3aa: CASIEGDRGRTEAFF; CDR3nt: TGTGCCAGTATAGAGGGGGACAGGGGTAGAACTGAAGCTTTCTTT
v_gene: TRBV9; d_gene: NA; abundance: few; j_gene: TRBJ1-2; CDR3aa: CASSVEWGGYTF; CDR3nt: TGTGCCAGCAGCGTAGAGTGGGGGGGCTACACCTTC
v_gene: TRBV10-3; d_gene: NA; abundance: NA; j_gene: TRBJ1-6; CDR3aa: CAISESGGEYSPLHF; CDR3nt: TGTGCCATCAGTGAGTCGGGCGGAGAATATTCACCCCTCCACTTT
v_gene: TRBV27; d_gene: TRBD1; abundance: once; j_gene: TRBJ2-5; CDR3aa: CASSLFGTAQETQYF; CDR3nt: TGTGCCAGCAGTTTATTCGGGACAGCCCAAGAGACCCAGTACTTC
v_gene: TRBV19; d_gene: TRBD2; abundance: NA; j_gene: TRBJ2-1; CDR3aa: CASNLAGGNNEQFF; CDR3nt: TGTGCCAGTAACCTAGCGGGGGGAAACAATGAGCAGTTCTTC
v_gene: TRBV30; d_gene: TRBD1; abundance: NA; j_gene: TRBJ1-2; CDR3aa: CAWSGGQGVHGYTF; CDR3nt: TGTGCCTGGAGTGGTGGACAGGGAGTACATGGCTACACCTTC
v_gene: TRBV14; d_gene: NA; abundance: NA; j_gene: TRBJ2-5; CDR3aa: CASRGTGPQETQYF; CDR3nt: TGTGCCAGCAGGGGAACAGGGCCCCAAGAGACCCAGTACTTC
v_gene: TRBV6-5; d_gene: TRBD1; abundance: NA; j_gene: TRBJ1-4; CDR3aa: CASSEVSHRGKLFF; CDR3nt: TGTGCCAGCAGTGAAGTCTCTCACAGGGGAAAACTGTTTTTT
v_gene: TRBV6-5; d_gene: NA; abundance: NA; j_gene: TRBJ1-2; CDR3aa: CASSLDTVDGYTF; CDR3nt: TGTGCCAGCAGCTTGGACACCGTTGATGGCTACACCTTC
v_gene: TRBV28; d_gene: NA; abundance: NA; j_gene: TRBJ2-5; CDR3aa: CASSYQGRETQYF; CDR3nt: TGTGCCAGCAGTTACCAGGGGCGGGAGACCCAGTACTTC
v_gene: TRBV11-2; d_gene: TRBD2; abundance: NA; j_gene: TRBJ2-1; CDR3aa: CASSQGRTSGNNEQFF; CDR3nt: TGTGCCAGCAGCCAAGGTCGGACTAGCGGCAACAATGAGCAGTTCTTC
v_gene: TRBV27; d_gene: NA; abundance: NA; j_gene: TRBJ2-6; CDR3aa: CASSLAGANVLTF; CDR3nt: TGTGCCAGCAGTTTAGCTGGGGCCAACGTCCTGACTTTC
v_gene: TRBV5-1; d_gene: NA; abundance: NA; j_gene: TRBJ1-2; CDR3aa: CASSLAPEGGYGYTF; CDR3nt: TGCGCCAGCAGCTTGGCCCCGGAAGGGGGGTATGGCTACACCTTC
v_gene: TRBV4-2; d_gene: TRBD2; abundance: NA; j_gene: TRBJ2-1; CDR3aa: CASSLYGLAGGNSYNEQFF; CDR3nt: TGTGCCAGCAGCCTCTATGGACTAGCGGGGGGGAACTCCTACAATGAGCAGTTCTTC
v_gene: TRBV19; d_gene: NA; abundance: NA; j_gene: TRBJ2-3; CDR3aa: CASTTDSRTDTQYF; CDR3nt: TGTGCCAGTACCACGGACAGCCGAACAGATACGCAGTATTTT
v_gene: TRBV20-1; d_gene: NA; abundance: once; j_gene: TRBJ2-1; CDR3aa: CSANKLNEQFF; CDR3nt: TGCAGTGCTAATAAGCTCAATGAGCAGTTCTTC
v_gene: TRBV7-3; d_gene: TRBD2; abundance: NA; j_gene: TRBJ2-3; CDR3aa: CASSLGPRGAGDTQYF; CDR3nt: TGTGCCAGCAGCCTAGGGCCGCGGGGGGCGGGAGATACGCAGTATTTT
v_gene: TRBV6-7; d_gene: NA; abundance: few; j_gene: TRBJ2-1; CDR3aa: CASTRGRQGRWEQFF; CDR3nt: TGTGCCAGCACCCGGGGGAGACAGGGCCGATGGGAGCAGTTCTTC
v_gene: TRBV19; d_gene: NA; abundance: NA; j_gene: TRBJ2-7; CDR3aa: CASSIGRDLGVQYF; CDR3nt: TGTGCCAGTAGTATAGGTCGGGACTTGGGAGTGCAGTACTTC
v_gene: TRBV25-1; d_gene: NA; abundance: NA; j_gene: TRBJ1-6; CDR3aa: CASRASSGRSPLHF; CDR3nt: TGTGCCAGCAGAGCCTCATCCGGTCGTTCACCCCTCCACTTT
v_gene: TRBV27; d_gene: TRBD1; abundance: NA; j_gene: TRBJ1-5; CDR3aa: CASRGQGGQPQHF; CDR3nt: TGTGCCAGCAGGGGACAGGGGGGTCAGCCCCAGCATTTT
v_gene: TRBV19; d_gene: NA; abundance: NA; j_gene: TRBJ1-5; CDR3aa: CASSIGQSNQPQHF; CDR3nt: TGTGCCAGTAGTATAGGACAGAGCAATCAGCCCCAGCATTTT
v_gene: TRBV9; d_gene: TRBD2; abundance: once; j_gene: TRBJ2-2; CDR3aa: CASSVNLASGGVTNTGELFF; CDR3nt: TGTGCCAGCAGCGTAAATCTGGCTAGCGGGGGAGTTACGAACACCGGGGAGCTGTTTTTT
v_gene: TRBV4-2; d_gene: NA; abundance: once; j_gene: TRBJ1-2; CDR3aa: CASSQEVGRGANYGYTF; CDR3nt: TGTGCCAGCAGCCAAGAGGTTGGCAGGGGCGCAAACTATGGCTACACCTTC
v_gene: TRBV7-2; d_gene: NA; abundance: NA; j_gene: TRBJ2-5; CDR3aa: CASTSGGPRGETQYF; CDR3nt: TGTGCCAGCACTTCCGGGGGCCCCCGGGGAGAGACCCAGTACTTC
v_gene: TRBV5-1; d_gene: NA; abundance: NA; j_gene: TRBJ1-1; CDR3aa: CASSTGSMNTEAFF; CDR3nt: TGCGCCAGCAGCACAGGGAGTATGAACACTGAAGCTTTCTTT
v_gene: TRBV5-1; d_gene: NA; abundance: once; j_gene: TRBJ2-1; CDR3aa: CASSLPGQPSSYNEQFF; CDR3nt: TGCGCCAGCAGCTTGCCGGGACAACCTAGCTCCTACAATGAGCAGTTCTTC